Sequencing of this T cell receptor (beta chain) was carried out in a study of shared clonotypes between healthy human individuals. Across the whole study: Each donor had three CD4 naive, three CD4 memory, two CD8 naive and one CD8 memory plate. General study findings and limits: Larger estimated richness was generally seen in naive subsets than in memory subsets.

Healthy and HIV-negative, the adult donors had no recent acute infections or vaccinations. Comments on this clone: The antigen is unknown.

Clones were read by immunoSEQ multiplex PCR, and TCRdb kept only the in-frame ones, dropping some. The repertoire includes hundreds of thousands of clones, 90% to 98% of them detected once, and approximately 0.3% sits in the top ten. Trimming left V 2 bases short and J 0 bases short, with 4 bases between. Germline V lookup: CDR1 SGHTA, CDR2 FQGNSA. The CDR3 loop spans 13 amino acids. The sequence derives from a man between 25 and 39 years old in good health. The chain couples TRBV7-2 to TRBJ1-1; D call uncertain. Sequencing was done on a sample of memory CD8+ T cells sorted from blood. Subset here: CD45RO+ cells pooled with CCR7-negative TemRA cells. CDR3 sequence: CASSLRMNTEAFF. The CDR3 DNA reads TGTGCCAGCAGCTTACGGATGAACACTGAAGCTTTCTTT.